Sequencing of this T cell receptor (beta chain) was carried out in a study of blood T cell repertoires in COVID-19. At the level of the study: Samples came from the United States, Italy and Spain, spanning acute and convalescent COVID-19. Sample material is recorded as cDNA or gDNA derived from T cells, B-cell-depleted T cells, or PBMCs.

Clones were read by immunoSEQ multiplex PCR, and TCRdb kept only the in-frame ones, dropping some. The sample includes about 29,000 clones, approximately 87% of them seen just once. Deletions cut 5 bases from V and 4 bases from J, with 9 bases between. The CDR3 is made up of 13 amino acids. Germline V gives CDR1 KGHDR, CDR2 SFDVKD. The chain carries TRBV24-1 and TRBJ2-3; D is ambiguous. The sequence was obtained from a human donor with active COVID-19. The donor label of this sample is uncertain. The sample taken for sequencing was peripheral blood. Here the CDR3 DNA reads TGTGCCACCAGTGGCGCTAATTCAGATACGCAGTATTTT. Translating it yields CATSGANSDTQYF.